The entry below gives a single T cell receptor beta chain sequence along with its context. As yet, its antigen is unknown. The sample is drawn from a study of shared clonotypes between healthy human individuals. Study results and limitations: The sole specimen, blood, was sampled, and tissue repertoires likely differ.

CDR3 size: 16 residues. J gave up 6 bases and V 0 bases, and 7 bases lay outside the gene matches. Per the germline V gene, CDR1 is SGHRS and CDR2 is YFSETQ. Generated by immunoSEQ multiplex PCR, the TCRdb table keeps only in-frame clones and is missing some. This sample has about half a million clones, with approximately 80% found just once. Donors, healthy HIV-negative adults, lacked recent acute infections or vaccinations. Extraction of genomic DNA in unsorted samples used about 90 million PBMCs. This sequence was found in a woman in her forties in good health. Some clones in this sample may be carry-over from other donors' samples. This sequence joins TRBV5-1 and TRBJ2-1, with 9 bases aligning to TRBD2. The specimen was PBMCs. The CDR3 sequence is CASSLASAGGFNEQFF. CDR3 DNA sequence: TGCGCCAGCAGCTTGGCCTCAGCGGGAGGCTTCAATGAGCAGTTCTTC.